This entry lists 3 T cell receptor beta chains sequenced from one sample in a study of circulating and synovial CD4+ cells in juvenile arthritis. Data came from immunoSEQ multiplex PCR; TCRdb stores just in-frame clones and leaves some out. The repertoire consists of 30,000 to 40,000 clones, with 90% to 95% occurring once and the leading ten covering 0.55% to 0.85%. Sample: CD4+ T cells from blood. The receptor set was obtained from a human donor with juvenile idiopathic arthritis.

This chain joins TRBV29-1 and TRBJ2-1; 8 positions agree with TRBD1. The V gene end was trimmed by 4 bases and the J gene end by 7 bases; junction bases not matched to a gene: 6. Germline V gives CDR1 SQVTM, CDR2 ANQGSEA. CDR3 length: 13 amino acids. CDR3 DNA: TGCAGCGTTGGACAGGGGCCGACAAATGAGCAGTTCTTC. This translates into CSVGQGPTNEQFF.

The genes are TRBV25-1 and TRBJ1-2, with 9 bases fitting TRBD1. The length of the CDR3 is 15 residues. The ends lost 4 bases at V and 3 bases at J; junction bases unmatched: 6. Germline values: CDR1 MGHDK, CDR2 SYGVNS. CDR3 loop: CASSGTTGGDYGYTF. The CDR3 nucleotides read TGTGCCAGCAGTGGGACGACAGGGGGTGACTATGGCTACACCTTC.

V usage is TRBV19 and J usage is TRBJ2-7; tentatively, D is TRBD2 (5 bases). There are 14 residues in the CDR3. Germline-derived CDR1 and CDR2 are LNHDA and SQIVND (reference sequence). Trimming pared 6 bases from V and 2 bases from J, leaving 14 bases between. This chain's CDR3 is CASRTQAGAYEQYF. The CDR3 DNA is TGTGCCAGTAGGACCCAGGCCGGGGCCTACGAGCAGTACTTC. The full variable domain, rest sourced from reference TRBV19 and TRBJ2-7, is DGGITQSPKYLFRKEGQNVTLSCEQNLNHDAMYWYRQDPGQGLRLIYYSQIVNDFQKGDIAEGYSVSREKKESFPLTVTSAQKNPTAFYLCASRTQAGAYEQYFGPGTRLTVT.